The source of this TCR beta chain is a study of blood T cells in healthy people across ages. Across the study: Template switching captured about one barcoded beta molecule per two T cells.

Study results and caveats: No conclusive comparison of naive versus antigen-experienced cells was possible with unsorted PBMCs.

Primers used in a second PCR of roughly 6 to 12 cycles were a sample-barcoded 5' primer and a J-beta primer mix. A tag from a template-switch adaptor with 12 random nucleotides marked each cDNA molecule. TCRdb independently ran MiXCR on the 5' RACE reads; one entry per CDR3 protein. The table shows about 1.1 million distinct CDR3 sequences, with approximately 38% occurring only once. This clonotype was seen ten or more times. Antigen unknown. Peripheral blood samples of 7.5 to 10 milliliters were drawn from each donor. Sequences were obtained from blood. This TCR derives from a young man in good health.

The CDR3: CSACGTGGIYEQYF. The CDR3 nucleotides are TGCAGCGCCTGCGGGACAGGGGGTATTTACGAGCAGTACTTC. The gene calls are TRBV29-1 and TRBJ2-7; TRBD1 matches at 11 bases. The V and J ends lost 7 bases and 4 bases, in that order; junction bases with no gene match: 9. The CDR3 runs to 14 residues. Germline V CDR1 and CDR2: SQVTM, ANQGSEA.